Detailed here is one T cell receptor beta chain. The data derive from a study of blood T cell repertoires in COVID-19. Study in general: Sites in the United States, Italy and Spain provided acute and convalescent COVID-19 samples.

Participants, 18 to 89 years old, spanned fewer than 30 US areas. Allocation to cohorts depended on clinical history reported by the participants. In the authors' methods: Quantification of nucleated cells was approximated via reference gene primer amplification. Assay used: immunoSEQ multiplex PCR; TCRdb lists only in-frame clones, some missing. V and J calls plus clone size are reproduced from that table; the DNA served to infer D and trimming. The data show a few hundred thousand clones, roughly 90% seen once. The V gene end was trimmed by 4 bases and the J gene end by 5 bases; junction bases not matched to a gene: 11. The CDR3 covers 17 residues. Germline CDR1 is LGHDT and CDR2 is YNNKEL (reference sequence).

This TCR was sampled from a man aged 18 to 30 with acute COVID-19. The source material was PBMCs or T cells enriched from blood (not recorded which). This rearrangement joins TRBV3-1 (or the pseudogene TRBV3-2) to TRBJ2-5; 12 bases line up with TRBD2. The chain's CDR3 is CASSPPTSGSEGETQYF. The CDR3 bases are TGTGCCAGCAGCCCCCCGACTAGCGGGAGCGAGGGGGAGACCCAGTACTTC.